The 21 T cell receptor beta chains presented below share a single source sample, sequenced in a study of T-cell reconstitution after alpha-beta-depleted transplantation in children. The authors prepared the TCRbeta library with unique molecular identifiers. TCRdb redid the calling of the PCR reads with MiXCR, one entry per CDR3 protein. The profile shows a few hundred thousand distinct CDR3 sequences, 10% to 15% of them singletons. Material: PBMCs, mostly from graft donor cells, obtained 360 days after TCRalphabeta/CD19-depleted stem cell transplant. These receptors were taken from a male patient aged 5 to 17 who had a stem cell transplant for acute myeloid leukemia, so the T cells may come from the graft donor.

CDR3 sequence: CASSPLSSVSTDTQYF. The CDR3 DNA sequence: TGTGCCAGCTCACCACTCTCCAGCGTTAGCACAGATACGCAGTATTTT. This rearrangement joins TRBV18 to TRBJ2-3; D remains ambiguous. Between the trimmed V and J ends, which lost 1 base and 0 bases, there was a span of 11 bases. Germline CDR1 KGHSH, CDR2 LQKENI. There are 16 residues in the CDR3.

V and J are TRBV5-1 and TRBJ2-3; TRBD2 is a possible D gene (5 bases). This CDR3 region has 18 residues. The V end lost 0 bases, the J end lost 3 bases, and 20 bases lay between the germline ends. Looked up from germline, CDR1 is SGHRS and CDR2 is YFSETQ. CDR3 in amino acids: CASSLGTWIPRRTDTQYF. The CDR3 DNA sequence: TGCGCCAGCAGCTTGGGTACTTGGATACCCAGGAGGACAGATACGCAGTATTTT.

The chain combines TRBV19 with TRBJ2-1; 7 nucleotides agree with TRBD2. Germline V lookup: CDR1 LNHDA, CDR2 SQIVND (reference sequence). This CDR3 has 13 residues. The V segment lost 3 bases and the J segment 9 bases; nucleotides outside the gene matches: 5. CDR3 bases: TGTGCCAGTAGTATCCGGGGGGAGGGTGAGCAGTTCTTC. Amino acid sequence: CASSIRGEGEQFF.

The chain is built from TRBV24-1 and TRBJ1-2; 8 positions agree with TRBD1. CDR3 size: 14 residues. Germline assignment: CDR1 KGHDR and CDR2 SFDVKD. Trimming took 7 bases from V and 6 from J; bases not matched to a gene: 9. The CDR3 DNA follows: TGTGCCACCAGCGGACAGGGAGAGCGGGATGGCTACACCTTC. It encodes CATSGQGERDGYTF.

This clonotype was detected a few times. This chain uses TRBV4-1 with TRBJ2-3, with TRBD2 identical over 9 bases. Trimming cost V 6 bases and J 1 base; bases outside gene matches: 5. There are 15 residues in the CDR3. CDR1 and CDR2 from the germline V gene are MGHRA and YSYEKL. CDR3 amino acids: CASSQASGGTDTQYF. CDR3 in DNA: TGCGCCAGCAGTCAGGCTAGCGGGGGCACAGATACGCAGTATTTT.

The chain combines TRBV20-1 with TRBJ2-7; D possibly corresponds to TRBD1 (5 bases). Trimming took 3 bases from V and 2 from J, leaving 23 bases between them. CDR3 length: 17 amino acids. The germline V gene has CDR1 DFQATT and CDR2 SNEGSKA (reference sequence). CDR3 sequence: CSASLLDISEHPYEQYF. The CDR3 DNA reads TGCAGTGCTAGCCTACTGGACATCTCAGAGCATCCCTACGAGCAGTACTTC.

This chain joins TRBV10-3 and TRBJ2-3; 9 bases fit TRBD2. Germline loops: CDR1 ENHRY, CDR2 SYGVKD. Trimming at V came to 10 bases and at J to 1 base, leaving 6 bases not matched to a gene. This CDR3 has 14 amino acids. The CDR3 nucleotides read TGTGCCACCGAAATAGCGGGAGGCACAGATACGCAGTATTTT. It translates to CATEIAGGTDTQYF.

This clonotype has just a few counts. The chain employs TRBV12-3 or TRBV12-4 and TRBJ2-7; TRBD2 matches 7 bases. V trimming: 6 bases; J trimming: 6 bases; junction bases outside the gene matches: 11. This CDR3 has 14 amino acids. The CDR3 reads CASRVREAASEQYF. The DNA of the CDR3 is TGTGCCAGCAGGGTCCGGGAGGCGGCCTCCGAGCAGTACTTC.

The gene calls are TRBV11-2 and TRBJ2-1; possible D gene TRBD1, 5 bases. CDR3 length: 15 residues. Germline lookup yields CDR1 SGHAT and CDR2 FQNNGV. Trimming took off 7 bases at V and 3 bases at J, with 16 bases between the two ends. Here the CDR3 reads CASNARTTSYNEQFF. For the CDR3, the DNA is TGTGCCAGCAACGCGCGGACAACCAGCTACAATGAGCAGTTCTTC.

The V gene is TRBV4-2, the J gene TRBJ2-2; D unclear. The V gene lost 4 bases and the J gene lost 6 bases, with 18 bases spanning the gap. Germline V gives CDR1 LGHNA, CDR2 YNFKEQ. The CDR3 sequence is 16 residues long. CDR3 sequence (DNA): TGTGCCAGCAGCCCCCATACTAAGCACGTAGCCGGGGAGCTGTTTTTT. This translates into CASSPHTKHVAGELFF.

A few counts support this clonotype. This chain links TRBV7-9 with TRBJ2-7; no definite D call. V lost 5 bases and J 6 bases, leaving 17 bases between the germline ends. Per the germline V gene, CDR1 is SEHNR and CDR2 is FQNEAQ (reference sequence). This CDR3 is 14 amino acids long. The CDR3, as DNA: TGTGCCAGCAGCCCCTACGGCCAATGGCGCGAGCAGTACTTC. Protein: CASSPYGQWREQYF.

This clonotype was found many times. This chain links TRBV6-5 with TRBJ2-5, with 9 bases fitting TRBD1. The CDR3 covers 14 residues. From germline, CDR1 is MNHEY and CDR2 SVGAGI. V gave up 0 bases and J gave up 4 bases; unmatched junction bases: 0. CDR3 in amino acids: CASSYSTGGETQYF. The CDR3 DNA follows: TGTGCCAGCAGTTACTCGACAGGGGGAGAGACCCAGTACTTC.

This clonotype showed up many times. The CDR3 spells CASSFVPGLQETQYF. Written as DNA, the CDR3 is TGTGCCAGCAGCTTCGTCCCGGGACTACAAGAGACCCAGTACTTC. The chain couples TRBV7-3 to TRBJ2-5; 7 nucleotides align to TRBD2. CDR3 length: 15 amino acids. Germline V gene sequence: CDR1 SGHTA, CDR2 FQGTGA. V shed 3 bases, J shed 2 bases, and the junction held 6 bases outside the gene matches.

The V call is TRBV5-6, the J call TRBJ1-6; the D gene is possibly TRBD1 (6 bases). Germline values: CDR1 SGHDT, CDR2 YYEEEE. This CDR3 has 15 residues. With 4 bases removed from V and 3 bases from J, the gap between germline ends came to 11 bases. This CDR3 is CASSGRTVYNSPLHF. CDR3 nucleotides: TGTGCCAGCAGCGGACGGACAGTCTATAATTCACCCCTCCACTTT.

The chain couples TRBV20-1 to TRBJ2-5; 9 nucleotides line up with TRBD2. The J segment lost 1 base and the V segment lost 0 bases, leaving 6 bases of the junction unmatched. Germline lookup yields CDR1 DFQATT and CDR2 SNEGSKA (reference sequence). This CDR3 comprises 16 residues. The CDR3 protein is CSARDPSGRIQETQYF. In nucleotides, the CDR3 is TGCAGTGCTAGAGATCCCAGCGGGAGGATCCAAGAGACCCAGTACTTC.

This clonotype came up a few times. In nucleotides, the CDR3 is TGTGCCAGCAGTATCTTGACTAGCGGGAGGCCCTATTTT. This codes for CASSILTSGRPYF. The chain employs TRBV27 and TRBJ2-3; 13 nucleotides align to TRBD2. The CDR3 loop spans 13 amino acids. The germline V gene encodes CDR1 MNHEY and CDR2 SMNVEV (reference sequence). V was clipped by 5 bases and J by 15 bases; unmatched bases: 8.

This clonotype came up a few times. The V and J genes are TRBV7-2 and TRBJ1-1, with D possibly TRBD1 on 5 matching bases. V lost 3 bases, J lost 2 bases, and 10 bases lay in between. The V gene's germline CDR1 is SGHTA and CDR2 FQGNSA. CDR3 length equals 14 residues. CDR3 coding DNA: TGTGCCAGCAGCTTTTGGGGGAGTAACACTGAAGCTTTCTTT. The encoded protein is CASSFWGSNTEAFF.

The rearrangement links TRBV25-1 to TRBJ1-1, with 10 bases identical to TRBD1. Germline V gene data show CDR1 as MGHDK and CDR2 as SYGVNS. Trimming at V came to 3 bases and at J to 2 bases, leaving 6 bases not matched to a gene. This CDR3 has 16 residues. CDR3 bases: TGTGCCAGCAGTGATCCCGGGACAGGGGATAACACTGAAGCTTTCTTT. Translating it yields CASSDPGTGDNTEAFF.

This clonotype has ten or more counts. The chain is built from TRBV11-3 and TRBJ2-3; perhaps D is TRBD1 or TRBD2 (5 bases each). CDR3 size: 14 residues. Germline V gene lookup returns CDR1 SGHNT and CDR2 YENEEA. The V end was cut by 6 bases, the J end by 1 base, with 11 bases between. The CDR3 nucleotides are TGTGCCAGCAGTTTTGGGGGTGGCACAGATACGCAGTATTTT. This gives the protein CASSFGGGTDTQYF. The full variable domain, completed using reference TRBV11-3 and TRBJ2-3, is EAGVVQSPRYKIIEKKQPVAFWCNPISGHNTLYWYLQNLGQGPELLIRYENEEAVDDSQLPKDRFSAERLKGVDSTLKIQPAELGDSAVYLCASSFGGGTDTQYFGPGTRLTVL.

V is TRBV7-2 and J is TRBJ2-7; no reliable D call. CDR3 size: 15 residues. V was clipped by 5 bases and J by 5 bases, with 19 bases between them. From germline, CDR1 is SGHTA and CDR2 FQGNSA. Written as DNA, the CDR3 is TGTGCCAGCAGCCCAAAGGCGGCCGTGTCTAACGAGCAGTACTTC. The encoded protein is CASSPKAAVSNEQYF.

Only a few counts were recorded for this clonotype. The chain couples TRBV7-3 to TRBJ2-1, with TRBD2 matching 14 bases. Germline values: CDR1 SGHTA, CDR2 FQGTGA. This CDR3 has 17 residues. J gave up 4 bases and V 5 bases, and 7 bases lay outside the gene matches. In DNA form, the CDR3 reads TGTGCCAGCAGCCGAGGGACTAGCGGGGGTGGGTACAATGAGCAGTTCTTC. This translates into CASSRGTSGGGYNEQFF.